The clone carrying this TCR beta chain was recorded a few times. This sample is part of a study of T cell responses to AZD1222 COVID-19 vaccine. TCRdb's table, derived via immunoSEQ multiplex PCR, lists solely in-frame clones and lacks some. The repertoire consists of 64,000 or so clones, with over 80% occurring once and the leading ten covering 6.5% to 8%. The sequence was obtained from an adult in good health. The sequencing used peripheral blood, collected on day 0 of AZD1222 vaccination.

Here the CDR3 reads CASSVRGTGNTGELFF. DNA for the CDR3: TGTGCCAGCAGCGTACGCGGGACAGGTAACACCGGGGAGCTGTTTTTT. The chain joins TRBV9 to TRBJ2-2; 8 bases fit TRBD1. The CDR3 is made up of 16 amino acids. J lost 2 bases, V lost 1 base, and 4 bases had no gene match. Looked up from germline, CDR1 is SGDLS and CDR2 is YYNGEE.